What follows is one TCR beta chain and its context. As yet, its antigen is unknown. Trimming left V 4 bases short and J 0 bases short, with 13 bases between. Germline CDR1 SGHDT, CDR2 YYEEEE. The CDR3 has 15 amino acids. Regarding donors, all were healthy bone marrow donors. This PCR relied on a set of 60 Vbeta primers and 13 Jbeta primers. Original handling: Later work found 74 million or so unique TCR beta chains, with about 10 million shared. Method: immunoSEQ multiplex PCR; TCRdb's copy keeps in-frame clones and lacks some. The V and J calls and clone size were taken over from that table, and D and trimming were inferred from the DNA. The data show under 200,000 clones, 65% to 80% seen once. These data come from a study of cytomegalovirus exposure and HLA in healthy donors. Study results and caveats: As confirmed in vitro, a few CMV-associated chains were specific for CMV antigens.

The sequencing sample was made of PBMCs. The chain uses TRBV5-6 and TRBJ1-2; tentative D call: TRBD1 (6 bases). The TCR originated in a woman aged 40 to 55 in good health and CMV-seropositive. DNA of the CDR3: TGTGCCAGCAGCGGGGGGGCTACCCCTAACTATGGCTACACCTTC. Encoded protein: CASSGGATPNYGYTF.